This T cell receptor (beta chain) is drawn from a study of T cell changes during pregnancy in multiple sclerosis. The ends lost 4 bases at V and 0 bases at J; junction bases unmatched: 7. The CDR3 consists of 18 residues. The germline V gene encodes CDR1 PRHDT and CDR2 FYEKMQ (reference sequence). The table came from immunoSEQ multiplex PCR; TCRdb's copy has only in-frame clones and leaves some out. This table has about 85,000 clones, approximately 93% appearing once. The specimen comprised peripheral blood, sampled in the first trimester of pregnancy. This receptor was obtained from a female donor with multiple sclerosis, enrolled in a pregnancy study. The rearrangement links TRBV13 to TRBJ2-4, with 12 bases lining up with TRBD2. Here the CDR3 DNA reads TGTGCCAGCAGCTATACGACTAGCGGGGGTCTAGCCAAAAACATTCAGTACTTC. As protein: CASSYTTSGGLAKNIQYF.